The T cell receptor (beta chain) under discussion was sequenced for a study of blood T cell repertoires in COVID-19. Study at large: The origin of the acute and convalescent COVID-19 samples was the United States, Italy and Spain. PBMCs, B-cell-depleted T cells, or T cells were the source of the cDNA or gDNA that made up the material.

V lost 3 bases to trimming and J lost 4 bases; unmatched junction nucleotides: 3. Germline V gene sequence: CDR1 SGHTA, CDR2 FQGNSA. This CDR3 comprises 15 residues. This clone occurred once. The data were produced by immunoSEQ multiplex PCR, yet TCRdb's version contains in-frame clones alone and is incomplete. This table has tens of thousands of clones, 80% to 90% appearing once. The source of this sequence is a man aged 50 or older with active COVID-19. Source material: peripheral blood. The rearrangement uses TRBV7-2 and TRBJ2-2; 9 bases agree with TRBD2. The CDR3 DNA is TGTGCCAGCAGCTTGACTAGCGGTTTCACCGGGGAGCTGTTTTTT. This translates into CASSLTSGFTGELFF.